The next 16 T cell receptor beta chains were all read from a single sample in a study of human T cells and chemical hapten exposure. Extraction yielded total RNA from whole blood (unfractionated). In TCRdb, the 5' RACE reads were re-called with MiXCR into one record per CDR3 protein. The sample lists 150,000 or so distinct CDR3 sequences, about 4% occurring once. Source of these receptors: a female donor in good health.

Only a few counts were recorded for this clonotype. CDR3 coding DNA: TGTGCCAGCAGTCTCCTCCAGGGAGCCTACGAGCAGTACTTC. Its protein product is CASSLLQGAYEQYF. The rearrangement joins TRBV6-2 or TRBV6-3 to TRBJ2-7; D is tentatively TRBD1 or TRBD2 (5 bases each). Trimming cost V 5 bases and J 2 bases, with 13 bases left between them. CDR1 and CDR2 from the germline V gene are MNHEY and SVGEGT. There are 14 residues in the CDR3.

This clonotype was observed at least ten times. The chain carries TRBV19 and TRBJ1-4, with no clear D. V lost 6 bases, J lost 8 bases, and 19 bases lay in between. Germline lookup yields CDR1 LNHDA and CDR2 SQIVND (reference sequence). The CDR3 totals 15 residues. DNA of the CDR3: TGTGCCAGTAGCGGCTCGGCCAACGGGGAAGAAAAACTGTTTTTT. This encodes CASSGSANGEEKLFF. The full variable domain, its missing parts supplied by reference TRBV19 and TRBJ1-4, is DGGITQSPKYLFRKEGQNVTLSCEQNLNHDAMYWYRQDPGQGLRLIYYSQIVNDFQKGDIAEGYSVSREKKESFPLTVTSAQKNPTAFYLCASSGSANGEEKLFFGSGTQLSVL.

This clonotype has a count of ten or more. This chain uses TRBV20-1 with TRBJ2-3, with TRBD2 as a possible D gene (6 bases). Germline CDR1 DFQATT, CDR2 SNEGSKA (reference sequence). The ends were cut back, 1 base at V and 1 base at J, with 9 bases in the middle. The CDR3 totals 14 residues. Here the CDR3 DNA reads TGCAGTGCTAGAGTGGGACTGGGCACAGATACGCAGTATTTT. Residues: CSARVGLGTDTQYF.

The table lists this clonotype with many counts. The V gene is TRBV5-6, the J gene TRBJ2-1; D is uncertain. V shed 0 bases and J shed 5 bases, with 6 bases lying between them. The CDR3 has 13 residues. Germline V lookup: CDR1 SGHDT, CDR2 YYEEEE. The DNA for the CDR3 is TGTGCCAGCAGCTTGGACCTCAACAATGAGCAGTTCTTC. It specifies CASSLDLNNEQFF.

This clonotype is deemed medium-sized. The chain combines TRBV6-2 or TRBV6-3 with TRBJ2-5, with 7 bases aligning to TRBD1. The CDR3 length is 14 residues. The J segment lost 2 bases and the V segment lost 4 bases, leaving 4 bases of the junction unmatched. Germline CDR1 reads MNHEY; CDR2 reads SVGEGT. Here the CDR3 reads CASSLQGEQETQYF. CDR3 bases: TGTGCCAGCAGTTTGCAGGGGGAACAAGAGACCCAGTACTTC.

This clonotype was observed at least ten times. The chain is built from TRBV6-1 and TRBJ2-5; D is unresolved. Trimming cost V 1 base and J 4 bases, with 7 bases left between them. The germline V gene encodes CDR1 MNHNS and CDR2 SASEGT. This CDR3 region has 13 residues. In nucleotides, the CDR3 is TGTGCCAGCAGTGAAGTGGGGTCAGAGACCCAGTACTTC. Protein sequence: CASSEVGSETQYF.

This clonotype was seen at least ten times. V usage is TRBV11-2 and J usage is TRBJ1-5; 10 bases are a match to TRBD1. V lost 1 base, J lost 3 bases, and 12 bases stayed unmatched. The CDR3 covers 19 residues. Germline V CDR1 and CDR2: SGHAT, FQNNGV. CDR3 bases: TGTGCCAGCAGCTTAGGGGTGGGACAGGGGCGAGTCGTCAATCAGCCCCAGCATTTT. Amino acid sequence: CASSLGVGQGRVVNQPQHF.

This clonotype was counted many times. DNA for the CDR3: TGTGCCAGTCCGGGACACCAACTTATCTGGCCCCAGCATTTT. Translating it yields CASPGHQLIWPQHF. The rearrangement joins TRBV12-3 or TRBV12-4 to TRBJ1-5; the D gene is possibly TRBD1 (6 bases). The V gene lost 9 bases and the J gene lost 9 bases, with 21 bases spanning the gap. The CDR3 consists of 14 residues.

This clonotype has a count of ten or more. V and J are TRBV12-3 or TRBV12-4 and TRBJ2-5; 7 bases fit TRBD2. The ends lost 2 bases at V and 11 bases at J; junction bases unmatched: 5. This CDR3 is 12 amino acids long. The CDR3 protein is CASSLSGNRQYF. In DNA form, the CDR3 reads TGTGCCAGCAGTTTAAGCGGGAACAGGCAGTACTTC.

This clonotype was recorded many times. The chain is built from TRBV20-1 and TRBJ2-7; D is tentatively TRBD1 or TRBD2 (7 bases each). Trimming took 8 bases from V and 7 from J, leaving 21 bases between them. The CDR3 length is 13 residues. Germline CDR1 DFQATT, CDR2 SNEGSKA (reference sequence). The CDR3 DNA reads TGCAGTCCCACAACAGGGGCCGGGGGGGAGCAGTACTTC. Amino acids: CSPTTGAGGEQYF.

V and J are TRBV2 and TRBJ1-5, with no clear D. V lost 4 bases and J 3 bases, leaving 10 bases between the germline ends. From germline, CDR1 is SNHLY and CDR2 FYNNEI. The CDR3 consists of 14 residues. CDR3 amino acids: CASSGQILNQPQHF. CDR3 nucleotide sequence: TGTGCCAGCAGTGGGCAGATACTCAATCAGCCCCAGCATTTT.

This clonotype has ten or more counts. The chain uses TRBV12-3 or TRBV12-4 and TRBJ1-3; D is ambiguous. Trimming took off 4 bases at V and 0 bases at J, with 7 bases between the two ends. This CDR3 comprises 14 residues. CDR3 loop: CASSWQSSGNTIYF. The CDR3 DNA reads as TGTGCCAGCAGTTGGCAGAGCTCTGGAAACACCATATATTTT.

At least ten counts were recorded for this clonotype. This sequence joins TRBV12-3 or TRBV12-4 and TRBJ1-2; 10 bases agree with TRBD1. The CDR3 length is 15 residues. Unmatched junction bases numbered 9, after V lost 6 bases and J lost 5 bases. CDR3 region: CASRAVGDRGYGYTF. As DNA, the CDR3 is TGTGCCAGCAGGGCGGTGGGGGACAGGGGTTATGGCTACACCTTC.

In its sample, this clonotype was seen many times. This rearrangement joins TRBV4-2 to TRBJ1-4; 7 positions agree with TRBD1. The CDR3 totals 16 residues. Germline lookup yields CDR1 LGHNA and CDR2 YNFKEQ. V gave up 1 base and J gave up 4 bases; unmatched junction bases: 6. CDR3 in DNA: TGTGCCAGCAGCCAAGCCTTAGGACAGGATAATGAAAAACTGTTTTTT. Encoded protein: CASSQALGQDNEKLFF.

This clonotype has at least ten counts. The CDR3 loop is CSAPSTGWAYEQYF. The CDR3 bases are TGCAGTGCACCGTCGACAGGGTGGGCCTACGAGCAGTACTTC. The chain is built from TRBV20-1 and TRBJ2-7; TRBD1 agrees at 7 bases. Germline V gene sequence: CDR1 DFQATT, CDR2 SNEGSKA (reference sequence). Trimming took 6 bases from V and 2 from J; bases not matched to a gene: 10. CDR3 size: 14 residues.

This clonotype was seen many times. The J gene is TRBJ2-1, the V gene TRBV27; D unclear. CDR1 MNHEY and CDR2 SMNVEV come from the germline V gene (reference sequence). This CDR3 has 13 amino acids. Trimming shortened V by 0 bases and J by 5 bases, and 5 bases separated the two germline ends. The CDR3 DNA reads as TGTGCCAGCAGTTTATCGCTACACAATGAGCAGTTCTTC. Its protein product is CASSLSLHNEQFF.